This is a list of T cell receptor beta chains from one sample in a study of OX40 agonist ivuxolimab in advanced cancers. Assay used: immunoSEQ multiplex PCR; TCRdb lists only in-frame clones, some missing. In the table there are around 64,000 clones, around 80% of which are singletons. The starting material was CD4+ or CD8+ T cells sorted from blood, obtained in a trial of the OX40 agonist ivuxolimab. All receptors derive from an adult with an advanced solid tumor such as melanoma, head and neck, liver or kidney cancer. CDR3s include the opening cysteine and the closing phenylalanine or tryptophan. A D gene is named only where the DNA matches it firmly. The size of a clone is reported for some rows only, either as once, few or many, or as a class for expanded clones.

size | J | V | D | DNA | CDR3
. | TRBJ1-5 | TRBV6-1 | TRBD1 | TGTGCCAGCAGTGCCGACAGGGCAGGCCAGCCCCAGCATTTT | CASSADRAGQPQHF
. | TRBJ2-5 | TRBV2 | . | TGTGCCAGCAGTGACCAGGGGGGAAAGGAGACCCAGTACTTC | CASSDQGGKETQYF
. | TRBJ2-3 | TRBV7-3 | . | TGTGCCAGCAGCTTTAGTCCTACAGATACGCAGTATTTT | CASSFSPTDTQYF
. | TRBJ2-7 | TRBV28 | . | TGTGCCAGCAGGCCTCAGACGAGCCGCTACGAGCAGTACTTC | CASRPQTSRYEQYF
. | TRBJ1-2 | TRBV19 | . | TGTGCCAGTAGTATATGGACGGAGAATAACTATGGCTACACCTTC | CASSIWTENNYGYTF
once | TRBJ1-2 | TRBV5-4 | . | TGTGCCAGCAGCTTGGTGGCAGGGAAAGGCTACACCTTC | CASSLVAGKGYTF
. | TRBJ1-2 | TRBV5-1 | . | TGCGCCAGCAGCTTGTTTAGAAAGGGGGGTAACTATGGCTACACCTTC | CASSLFRKGGNYGYTF
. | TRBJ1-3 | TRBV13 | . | TGTGCCAGCAGCGGGCGTAGTCGGGGGGCAAGTTCTGGAAACACCATATATTTT | CASSGRSRGASSGNTIYF
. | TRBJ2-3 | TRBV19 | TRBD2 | TGTGCCAGTAGGATCGGCTCTAGCGGACCTAGCACAGATACGCAGTATTTT | CASRIGSSGPSTDTQYF
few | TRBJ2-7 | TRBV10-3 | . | TGTGCCATCAGTGAGTTCGTCTACGAGCAGTACTTC | CAISEFVYEQYF
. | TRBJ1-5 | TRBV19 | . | TGTGCCAGTAGTATAATGGGAGGCGGCAATCAGCCCCAGCATTTT | CASSIMGGGNQPQHF
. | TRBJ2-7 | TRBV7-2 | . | TGTGCCAGCAGTTTTACTGGGTACGAGCAGTACTTC | CASSFTGYEQYF
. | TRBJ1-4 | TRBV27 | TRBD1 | TGTGCCAGCAGTCCTCCGGGACAGGGCGCAACTAATGAAAAACTGTTTTTT | CASSPPGQGATNEKLFF
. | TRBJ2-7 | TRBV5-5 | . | TGTGCCAGCAGCTTTGGAACAGGGATAGGAGAGCAGTACTTC | CASSFGTGIGEQYF
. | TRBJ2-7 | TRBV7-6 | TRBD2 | TGTGCCAGCAGCCATCCCTTGGCGGGAGGCGCGCAGTACTTC | CASSHPLAGGAQYF
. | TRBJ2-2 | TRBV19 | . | TGTGCCAGTTCTAAGACCGGGGACACCGGGGAGCTGTTTTTT | CASSKTGDTGELFF
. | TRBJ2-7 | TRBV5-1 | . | TGCGCCAGCAGCTGGGAGGAGCCTTACTACGAGCAGTACTTC | CASSWEEPYYEQYF
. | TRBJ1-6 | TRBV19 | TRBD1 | TGTGCCAGTAGTGGACAGGGGAGGGATAATTCACCCCTCCACTTT | CASSGQGRDNSPLHF
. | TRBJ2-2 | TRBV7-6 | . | TGTGCCAGCAGCCGACTCCGGGACGAGGACACCGGGGAGCTGTTTTTT | CASSRLRDEDTGELFF
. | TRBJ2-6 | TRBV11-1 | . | TGTGCCAGCAGAGAGATCTCTGGGGCCAACGTCCTGACTTTC | CASREISGANVLTF
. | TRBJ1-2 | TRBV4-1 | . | TGCGCCAGCAGCCAAGGGTACGACAGTTTCTATGGCTACACCTTC | CASSQGYDSFYGYTF
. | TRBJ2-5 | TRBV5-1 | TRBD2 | TGCGCCAGCAGCTTTGGGCTAGCGGTACCGTACCAAGAGACCCAGTACTTC | CASSFGLAVPYQETQYF
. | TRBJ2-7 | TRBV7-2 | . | TGTGCCAGCAGCTTCCCCCAGGCGGGCTACGAGCAGTACTTC | CASSFPQAGYEQYF
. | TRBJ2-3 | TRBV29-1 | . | TGCAGCGAACGACCCCTCGGCGCAGATACGCAGTATTTT | CSERPLGADTQYF
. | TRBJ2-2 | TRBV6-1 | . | TGTGCCGTCAAGGTGGGGGTCCCCATCACCGGGGAGCTGTTTTTT | CAVKVGVPITGELFF
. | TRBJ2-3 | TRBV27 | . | TGTGCCAGCAGTTTGAGTAGCAGCACAGATACGCAGTATTTT | CASSLSSSTDTQYF
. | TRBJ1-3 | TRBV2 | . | TGTGCCAGCAGACAGTTGAGCTCTGGAAACACCATATATTTT | CASRQLSSGNTIYF
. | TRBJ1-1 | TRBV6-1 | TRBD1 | TGTGCCAGCAGTGTCCGGGACAGGGACACTGAAGCTTTCTTT | CASSVRDRDTEAFF
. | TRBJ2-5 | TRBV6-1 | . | TGTGCCAGCAATCCCATAGGGGTTGAGACCCAGTACTTC | CASNPIGVETQYF
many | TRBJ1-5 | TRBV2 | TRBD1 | TGTGCCAGCAGTTTAGGACAGGGGAGTCAGCCCCAGCATTTT | CASSLGQGSQPQHF
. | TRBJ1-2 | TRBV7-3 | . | TGTGCCAGCAGCCCTCTGGGGGGACGCCCCCTCTTC | CASSPLGGRPLF
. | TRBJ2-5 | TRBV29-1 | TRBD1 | TGCAGCGTTGGTCTAGAGGGGGCGTTGAGGGGACAAGAGACCCAGTACTTC | CSVGLEGALRGQETQYF
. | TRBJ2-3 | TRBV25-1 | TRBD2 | TGTGCCAGCAGTGAACTAGCGGGAGAGACAGATACGCAGTATTTT | CASSELAGETDTQYF
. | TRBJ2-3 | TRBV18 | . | TGTGCCAGCTCACCATGGGGGTCAGATACGCAGTATTTT | CASSPWGSDTQYF
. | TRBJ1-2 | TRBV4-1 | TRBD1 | TGCGCCAGCAGCCGGCCGACAGGGCAAGACTATGGCTACACCTTC | CASSRPTGQDYGYTF
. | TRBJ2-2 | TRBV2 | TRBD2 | TGTGCCAGCGGGGGGGAACAAAACACCGGGGAGCTGTTTTTT | CASGGEQNTGELFF
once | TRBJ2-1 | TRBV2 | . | TGTGCCAGCAGTGTATCAGAAGACAATGAGCAGTTCTTC | CASSVSEDNEQFF
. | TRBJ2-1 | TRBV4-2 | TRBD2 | TGTGCCAGCAGCCAACTTGCGGGGGGCAACAATGAGCAGTTCTTC | CASSQLAGGNNEQFF
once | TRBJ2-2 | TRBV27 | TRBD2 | TGTGCCAGCAGTATGCTAGCGGGGGGTGTAGGCGGGGAGCTGTTTTTT | CASSMLAGGVGGELFF
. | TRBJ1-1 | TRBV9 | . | TGTGCCAGCAGCGTAACAGGGTCGAGCACTGAAGCTTTCTTT | CASSVTGSSTEAFF
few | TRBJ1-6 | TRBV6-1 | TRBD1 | TGTGCCAGCAGTGGGGACAGGGACTATAATTCACCCCTCCACTTT | CASSGDRDYNSPLHF
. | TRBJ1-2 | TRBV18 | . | TGTGCCAGCTCACCAAATGGGGACACTAACTATGGCTACACCTTC | CASSPNGDTNYGYTF
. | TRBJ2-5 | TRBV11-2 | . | TGTGCCAGCAAGGGGACGTACCAAGAGACCCAGTACTTC | CASKGTYQETQYF
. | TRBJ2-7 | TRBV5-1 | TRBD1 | TGCGCCAGCAGCTTGGATACAGGGGGTTTCTACGAGCAGTACTTC | CASSLDTGGFYEQYF
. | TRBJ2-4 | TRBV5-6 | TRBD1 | TGTGCCAGCAGCCTCCGGGACAGCCTAAACATTCAGTACTTC | CASSLRDSLNIQYF
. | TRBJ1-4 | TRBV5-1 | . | TGCGCCAGCAGCCTGAGAGGTAGTGCAACTAATGAAAAACTGTTTTTT | CASSLRGSATNEKLFF
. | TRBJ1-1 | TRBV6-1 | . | TGTGCCAGTGGTATACAGGGTTACACTGAAGCTTTCTTT | CASGIQGYTEAFF
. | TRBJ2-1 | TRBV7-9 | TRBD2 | TGTGCCAGCAGCTCCTCCGGGACTAGCGGGTTTACTGAGCAGTTCTTC | CASSSSGTSGFTEQFF